Detailed here is one T cell receptor (beta chain). Its cognate antigen is unknown. Donors, without exception, were Caucasian adults residing in Nashville, Tennessee. These data originate in a study of shared clonotypes between healthy human individuals. Deep-level running was used for the assay. Method: immunoSEQ multiplex PCR; TCRdb's copy keeps in-frame clones and lacks some. Here the sample spans about 1.1 million clones, approximately 75% being singletons. Study results and caveats: The study found roughly 5% of naive CD4 clonotypes shared across a few donors.

The CDR3 spans 16 residues. The source of this sequence is a young man in good health. Some clones in this sample may be carry-over from other donors' samples. The chain uses TRBV21-1 and TRBJ2-1; TRBD1, the D gene given by the table, was not confirmed from the DNA. TRBV21-1 is an annotated pseudogene. Sequencing used memory CD4+ T cells from PBMCs. Subset specified: CD45RA-negative fraction. For the CDR3, the DNA is TGTGCCAGCAGCAACTGGGACACCCGGTGGGACAATGAGCAGTTCTTC. Protein product: CASSNWDTRWDNEQFF.